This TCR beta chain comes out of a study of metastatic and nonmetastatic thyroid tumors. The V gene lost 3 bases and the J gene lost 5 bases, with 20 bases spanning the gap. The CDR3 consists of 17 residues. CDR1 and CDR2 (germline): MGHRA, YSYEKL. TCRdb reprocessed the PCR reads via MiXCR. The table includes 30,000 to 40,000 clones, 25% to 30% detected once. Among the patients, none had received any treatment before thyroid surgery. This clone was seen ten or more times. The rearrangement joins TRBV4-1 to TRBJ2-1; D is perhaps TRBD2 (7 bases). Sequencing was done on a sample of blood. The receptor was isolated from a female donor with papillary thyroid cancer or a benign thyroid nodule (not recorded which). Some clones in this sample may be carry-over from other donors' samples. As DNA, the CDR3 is TGCGCCAGCAGCCATCCAGGGGCGCGGGGGACTAACAATGAGCAGTTCTTC. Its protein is CASSHPGARGTNNEQFF.